This is a list of T cell receptor beta chains from one sample in a study of blood T cell repertoires in COVID-19. Some clones are missing from TCRdb's copy, which holds only in-frame ones; the method was immunoSEQ multiplex PCR. Of over 100,000 clones listed, 90% are singletons. Sequencing was done on a sample of peripheral blood. The origin of the receptors is a human donor in a cohort sampled during active COVID-19. Each CDR3 is given with its conserved first and last residue. A D gene is named only where the DNA matches it firmly. Not every row has a clone size; where given, it reads once, few, many or a size class.

J gene | V gene | D gene | clone size | CDR3 protein | CDR3 DNA
TRBJ1-6 | TRBV11-2 | . | . | CASSLGQGYRSPLHF | TGTGCCAGCAGCTTAGGCCAGGGGTATAGATCACCCCTCCACTTT
TRBJ1-5 | TRBV5-5 | . | . | CASSLSGTASNQPQHF | TGTGCCAGCAGCCTGAGCGGGACCGCGAGCAATCAGCCCCAGCATTTT
TRBJ1-4 | TRBV24-1 | . | . | CATSEGRVGRNEKLFF | TGTGCCACCAGTGAGGGCAGGGTAGGACGTAATGAAAAACTGTTTTTT
TRBJ2-2 | TRBV28 | . | . | CASSLFQGPTGELFF | TGTGCCAGCAGTTTATTCCAGGGGCCCACCGGGGAGCTGTTTTTT
TRBJ2-7 | TRBV11-2 | . | . | CASSLARGGEQYF | TGTGCCAGCAGCTTAGCTAGGGGGGGCGAGCAGTACTTC
TRBJ1-4 | TRBV3-1/TRBV3-2 | . | . | CASRRPNEKLFF | TGTGCCAGCAGGAGGCCTAATGAAAAACTGTTTTTT
TRBJ2-5 | TRBV6-2/TRBV6-3 | . | . | CASSYGTRQETQYF | TGTGCCAGCAGTTACGGAACTAGGCAAGAGACCCAGTACTTC
TRBJ2-1 | TRBV2 | . | . | CASSHRGSNSYNEQFF | TGTGCCAGCAGCCACCGGGGGTCGAACTCCTACAATGAGCAGTTCTTC
TRBJ2-3 | TRBV5-1 | TRBD2 | . | CASSPWTSADTQYF | TGCGCCAGCAGCCCCTGGACTAGCGCAGATACGCAGTATTTT
TRBJ1-4 | TRBV4-1 | TRBD1 | . | CASRLSEQGDGEKLFF | TGCGCCAGCAGACTGAGTGAACAGGGGGATGGTGAAAAACTGTTTTTT
TRBJ2-3 | TRBV4-1 | . | . | CASSHPTSTDTQYF | TGCGCCAGCAGCCACCCGACTAGCACAGATACGCAGTATTTT
TRBJ2-2 | TRBV2 | TRBD2 | few | CASSRWTSGRGTGELFF | TGTGCCAGCAGTCGATGGACTAGCGGGAGAGGTACCGGGGAGCTGTTTTTT
TRBJ1-4 | TRBV2 | TRBD1 | once | CASSVDRVANEKLFF | TGTGCCAGCAGTGTTGACAGGGTGGCTAATGAAAAACTGTTTTTT
TRBJ1-2 | TRBV11-2 | TRBD1 | . | CASSWWTGALVSYGYTF | TGTGCCAGCAGCTGGTGGACAGGGGCCCTGGTTTCCTATGGCTACACCTTC
TRBJ2-3 | TRBV9 | TRBD2 | . | CASSPRTSYSTDTQYF | TGTGCCAGCAGCCCCCGGACTAGCTACAGCACAGATACGCAGTATTTT
TRBJ2-1 | TRBV21-1 | . | . | CASDSGGRPNEQFF | TGTGCCAGCGATTCTGGAGGGAGGCCCAATGAGCAGTTCTTC
TRBJ2-2 | TRBV27 | . | . | CASSFNRLPSLFGTGELFF | TGTGCCAGCAGTTTTAACAGGCTTCCGAGTCTTTTTGGCACCGGGGAGCTGTTTTTT
TRBJ1-1 | TRBV19 | . | . | CASSRRMNTEAFF | TGTGCCAGTAGTAGGCGGATGAACACTGAAGCTTTCTTT
TRBJ1-5 | TRBV18 | . | . | CASSPRGATNQPQHF | TGTGCCAGCTCACCACGAGGTGCGACCAATCAGCCCCAGCATTTT
TRBJ2-7 | TRBV6-5 | . | . | CASGGQFYEQYF | TGTGCCAGCGGAGGACAGTTCTACGAGCAGTACTTC
TRBJ2-5 | TRBV5-6 | TRBD2 | . | CASSPGLAEETQYF | TGTGCCAGCAGCCCGGGACTAGCGGAGGAGACCCAGTACTTC
TRBJ2-2 | TRBV10-3 | TRBD2 | . | CAMTSGRDGELFF | TGTGCCATGACTAGCGGGAGAGACGGGGAGCTGTTTTTT
TRBJ1-6 | TRBV4-1 | . | . | CASSSRPGGSSYNSPLHF | TGCGCCAGCAGCTCGAGGCCCGGAGGCAGCTCCTATAATTCACCCCTCCACTTT
TRBJ2-3 | TRBV4-3 | . | once | CASSANAYGSSTDTQYF | TGCGCCAGCAGCGCTAATGCTTACGGTTCTAGCACAGATACGCAGTATTTT
TRBJ1-1 | TRBV11-3 | . | . | CASTSHPDTEAFF | TGTGCCAGCACCTCCCACCCGGACACTGAAGCTTTCTTT
TRBJ2-1 | TRBV28 | TRBD1 | few | CASRGPGQGIAGEQFF | TGTGCCAGCAGGGGTCCTGGACAGGGGATAGCGGGTGAGCAGTTCTTC
TRBJ1-2 | TRBV7-2 | TRBD1 | . | CASSFGTVYGYTF | TGTGCCAGCAGCTTCGGGACAGTCTATGGCTACACCTTC
TRBJ1-3 | TRBV19 | . | . | CASSIGARGSGNTIYF | TGTGCCAGTAGTATAGGAGCCAGGGGCTCTGGAAACACCATATATTTT
TRBJ1-2 | TRBV19 | . | . | CASRTNGAYGYTF | TGTGCCAGTAGAACTAATGGGGCCTATGGCTACACCTTC
TRBJ2-5 | TRBV3-1/TRBV3-2 | TRBD2 | . | CASSQGTSGVETQYF | TGTGCCAGCAGCCAAGGGACTAGCGGAGTAGAGACCCAGTACTTC
TRBJ1-2 | TRBV14 | TRBD1 | . | CASSRQGRHYGYTF | TGTGCCAGCAGCCGACAGGGACGCCACTATGGCTACACCTTC
TRBJ1-1 | TRBV27 | . | many | CASNRQGPNTEAFF | TGTGCCAGCAATAGGCAGGGCCCGAACACTGAAGCTTTCTTT
TRBJ1-2 | TRBV11-2 | TRBD1 | . | CASSLYRGNYGYTF | TGTGCCAGCAGCTTATACAGGGGGAACTATGGCTACACCTTC
TRBJ2-7 | TRBV5-4 | TRBD1 | . | CASSNIGQGYEQYF | TGTGCCAGCAGCAATATAGGACAGGGCTACGAGCAGTACTTC
TRBJ2-7 | TRBV24-1 | TRBD1 | . | CATSDPRRTGYEQYF | TGTGCCACCAGTGATCCTCGTAGGACAGGCTACGAGCAGTACTTC
TRBJ1-2 | TRBV5-3 | . | . | CARRDMTTHYGYTF | TGTGCCAGAAGGGATATGACAACCCACTATGGCTACACCTTC